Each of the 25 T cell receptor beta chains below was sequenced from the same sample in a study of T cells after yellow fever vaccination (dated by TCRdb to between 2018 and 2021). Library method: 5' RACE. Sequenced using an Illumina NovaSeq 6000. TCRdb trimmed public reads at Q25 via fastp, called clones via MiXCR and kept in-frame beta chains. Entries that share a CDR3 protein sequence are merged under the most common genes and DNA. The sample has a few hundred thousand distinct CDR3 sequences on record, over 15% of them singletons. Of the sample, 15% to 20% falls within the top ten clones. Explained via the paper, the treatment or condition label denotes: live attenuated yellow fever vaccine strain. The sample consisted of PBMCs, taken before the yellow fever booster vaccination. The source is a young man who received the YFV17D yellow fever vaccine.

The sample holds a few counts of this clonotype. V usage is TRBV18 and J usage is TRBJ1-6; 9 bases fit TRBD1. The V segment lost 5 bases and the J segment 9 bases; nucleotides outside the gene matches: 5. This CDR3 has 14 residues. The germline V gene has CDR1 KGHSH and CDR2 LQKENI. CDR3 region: CASSSGQGLSPLHF. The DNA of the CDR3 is TGTGCCAGCTCATCCGGACAGGGGCTTTCACCCCTCCACTTT.

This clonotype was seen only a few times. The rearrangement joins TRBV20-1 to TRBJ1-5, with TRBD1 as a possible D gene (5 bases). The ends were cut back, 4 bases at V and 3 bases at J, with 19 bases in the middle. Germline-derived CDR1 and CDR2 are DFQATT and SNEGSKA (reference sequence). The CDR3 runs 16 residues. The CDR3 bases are TGCAGTGCTATACGTCTGGGCGCGGGGGTCAATCAGCCCCAGCATTTT. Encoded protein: CSAIRLGAGVNQPQHF.

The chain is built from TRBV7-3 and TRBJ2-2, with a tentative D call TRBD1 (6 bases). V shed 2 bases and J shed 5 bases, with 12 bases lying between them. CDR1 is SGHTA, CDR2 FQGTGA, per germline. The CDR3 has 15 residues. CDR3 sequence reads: CASSLEGVVTGELFF. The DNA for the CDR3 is TGTGCCAGCAGCTTAGAGGGGGTCGTAACCGGGGAGCTGTTTTTT.

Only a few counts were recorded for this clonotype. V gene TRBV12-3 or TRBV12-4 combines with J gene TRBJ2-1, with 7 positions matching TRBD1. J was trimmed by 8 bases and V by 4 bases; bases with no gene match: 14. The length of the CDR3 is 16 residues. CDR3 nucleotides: TGTGCCAGCAGTTCCCGCGACAGGCTAACAGGGGATGAGCAGTTCTTC. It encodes CASSSRDRLTGDEQFF.

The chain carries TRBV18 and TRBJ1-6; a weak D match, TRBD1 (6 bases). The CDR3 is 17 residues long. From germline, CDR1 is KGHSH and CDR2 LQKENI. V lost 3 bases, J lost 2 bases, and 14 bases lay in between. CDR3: CASSPARGSPYNSPLHF. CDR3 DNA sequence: TGTGCCAGCTCACCGGCCAGGGGTAGCCCCTATAATTCACCCCTCCACTTT.

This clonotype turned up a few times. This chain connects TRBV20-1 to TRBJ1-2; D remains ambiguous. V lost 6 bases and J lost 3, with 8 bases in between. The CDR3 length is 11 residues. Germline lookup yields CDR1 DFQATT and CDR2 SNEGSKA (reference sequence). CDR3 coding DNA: TGCAGTGCGCCGGGTCACTATGGCTACACCTTC. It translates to CSAPGHYGYTF.

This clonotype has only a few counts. CDR3 sequence (DNA): TGTGCCAGCAGACCTAGCGGGGGCCACGAGCAGTACTTC. As protein: CASRPSGGHEQYF. The rearrangement joins TRBV6-2 or TRBV6-3 to TRBJ2-7, with TRBD2 matching 10 bases. The J segment lost 5 bases and the V segment lost 6 bases, leaving 4 bases of the junction unmatched. This CDR3 has 13 amino acids. Germline-derived CDR1 and CDR2 are MNHEY and SVGEGT.

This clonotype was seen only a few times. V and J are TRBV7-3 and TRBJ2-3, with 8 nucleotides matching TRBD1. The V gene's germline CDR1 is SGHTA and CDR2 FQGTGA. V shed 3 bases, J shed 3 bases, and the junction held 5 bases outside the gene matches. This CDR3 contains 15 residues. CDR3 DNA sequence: TGTGCCAGCAGCTTCGGGACAGGTAGTACAGATACGCAGTATTTT. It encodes CASSFGTGSTDTQYF.

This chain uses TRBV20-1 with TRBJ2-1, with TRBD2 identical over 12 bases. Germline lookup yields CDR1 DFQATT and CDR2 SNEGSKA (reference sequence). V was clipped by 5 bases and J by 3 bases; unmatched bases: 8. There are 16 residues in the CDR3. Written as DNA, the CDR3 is TGCAGTGCTTCTCCTAGCGGGGGGGCTTACTACAATGAGCAGTTCTTC. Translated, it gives CSASPSGGAYYNEQFF.

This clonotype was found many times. CDR3 bases: TGTGCCAGCAGTTACACGGAATTATACGAGCAGTACTTC. Translation: CASSYTELYEQYF. V usage is TRBV6-2 or TRBV6-3 and J usage is TRBJ2-7; D ambiguous. Germline CDR1 reads MNHEY; CDR2 reads SVGEGT. Trimming removed 2 bases at V and 4 bases at J, with 9 bases between. The CDR3 is 13 residues long.

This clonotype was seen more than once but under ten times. The CDR3 nucleotides are TGCGCCAGCAGCCAAGAGGGTCAGAATAATTCACCCCTCCACTTT. Translated: CASSQEGQNNSPLHF. The chain employs TRBV4-1 and TRBJ1-6; D gene ambiguous. Trimming shortened V by 0 bases and J by 5 bases, and 8 bases separated the two germline ends. Germline values: CDR1 MGHRA, CDR2 YSYEKL. The length of the CDR3 is 15 residues.

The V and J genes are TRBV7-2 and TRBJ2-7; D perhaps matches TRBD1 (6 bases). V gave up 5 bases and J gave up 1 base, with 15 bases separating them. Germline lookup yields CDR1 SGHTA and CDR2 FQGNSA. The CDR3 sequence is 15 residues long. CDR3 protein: CASSVGQSPSYEQYF. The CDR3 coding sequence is TGTGCCAGCAGCGTTGGACAGAGCCCTTCCTACGAGCAGTACTTC.

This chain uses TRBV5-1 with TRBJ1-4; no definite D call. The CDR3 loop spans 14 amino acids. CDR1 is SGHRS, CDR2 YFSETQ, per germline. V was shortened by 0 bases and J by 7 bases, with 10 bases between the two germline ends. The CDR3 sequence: CASSLATMGEKLFF. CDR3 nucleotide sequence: TGCGCCAGCAGCTTGGCGACAATGGGTGAAAAACTGTTTTTT.

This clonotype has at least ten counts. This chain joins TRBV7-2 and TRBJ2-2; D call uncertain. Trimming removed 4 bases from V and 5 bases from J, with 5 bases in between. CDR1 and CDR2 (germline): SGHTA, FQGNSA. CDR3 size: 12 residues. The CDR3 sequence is CASSSLTGELFF. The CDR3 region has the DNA TGTGCCAGCAGCTCCTTGACCGGGGAGCTGTTTTTT.

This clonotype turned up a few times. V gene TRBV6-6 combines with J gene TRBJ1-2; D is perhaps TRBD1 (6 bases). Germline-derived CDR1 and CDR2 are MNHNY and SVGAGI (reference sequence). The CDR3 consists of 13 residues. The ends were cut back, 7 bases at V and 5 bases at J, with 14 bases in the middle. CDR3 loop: CASTNGGAYGYTF. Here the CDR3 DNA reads TGTGCCAGCACGAACGGGGGCGCATATGGCTACACCTTC.

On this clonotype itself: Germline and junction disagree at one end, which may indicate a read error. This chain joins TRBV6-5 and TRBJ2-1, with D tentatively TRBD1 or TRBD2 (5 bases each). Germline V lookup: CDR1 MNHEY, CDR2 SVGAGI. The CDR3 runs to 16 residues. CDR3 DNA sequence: TGTGCCAGCTGTTACTCATCCGGGACGGGGTACAATGAGCAGTTCTTC. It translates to CASCYSSGTGYNEQFF.

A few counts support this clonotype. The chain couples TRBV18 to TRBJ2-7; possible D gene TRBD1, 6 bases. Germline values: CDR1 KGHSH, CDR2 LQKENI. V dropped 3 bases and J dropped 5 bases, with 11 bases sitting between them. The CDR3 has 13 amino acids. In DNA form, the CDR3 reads TGTGCCAGCTCACCTGGGACAATCGACGAGCAGTACTTC. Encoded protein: CASSPGTIDEQYF.

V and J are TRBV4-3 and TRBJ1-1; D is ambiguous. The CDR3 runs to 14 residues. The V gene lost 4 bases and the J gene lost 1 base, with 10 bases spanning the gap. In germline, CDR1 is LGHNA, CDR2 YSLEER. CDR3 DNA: TGCGCCAGCAGCCCCCGCCAGGAGAACACTGAAGCTTTCTTT. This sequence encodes CASSPRQENTEAFF.

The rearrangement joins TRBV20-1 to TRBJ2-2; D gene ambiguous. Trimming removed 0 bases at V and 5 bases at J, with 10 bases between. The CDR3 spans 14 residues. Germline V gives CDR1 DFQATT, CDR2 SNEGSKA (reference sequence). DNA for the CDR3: TGCAGTGCTAGAGACCCTTGGGTTACCGGGGAGCTGTTTTTT. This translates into CSARDPWVTGELFF.

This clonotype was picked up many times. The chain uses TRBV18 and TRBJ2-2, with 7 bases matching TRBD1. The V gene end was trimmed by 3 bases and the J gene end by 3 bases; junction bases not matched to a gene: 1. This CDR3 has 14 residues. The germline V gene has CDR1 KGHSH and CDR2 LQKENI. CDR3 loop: CASSPTGDTGELFF. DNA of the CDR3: TGTGCCAGCTCACCTACAGGGGACACCGGGGAGCTGTTTTTT. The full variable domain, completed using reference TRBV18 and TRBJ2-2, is NAGVMQNPRHLVRRRGQEARLRCSPMKGHSHVYWYRQLPEEGLKFMVYLQKENIIDESGMPKERFSAEFPKEGPSILRIQQVVRGDSAAYFCASSPTGDTGELFFGEGSRLTVL.

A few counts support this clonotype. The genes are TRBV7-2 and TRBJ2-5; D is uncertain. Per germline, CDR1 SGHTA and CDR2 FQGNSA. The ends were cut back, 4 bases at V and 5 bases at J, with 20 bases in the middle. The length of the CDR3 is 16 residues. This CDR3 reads CASSSSFVLRKETQYF. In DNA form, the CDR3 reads TGTGCCAGCAGCTCATCTTTCGTCCTGCGTAAGGAGACCCAGTACTTC.

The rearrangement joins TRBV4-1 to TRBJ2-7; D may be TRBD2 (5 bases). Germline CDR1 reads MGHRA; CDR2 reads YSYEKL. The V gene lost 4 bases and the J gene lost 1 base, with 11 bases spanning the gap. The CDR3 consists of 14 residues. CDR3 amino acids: CASSLLPGSYEQYF. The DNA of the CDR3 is TGCGCCAGCAGCCTTCTTCCGGGATCCTACGAGCAGTACTTC.

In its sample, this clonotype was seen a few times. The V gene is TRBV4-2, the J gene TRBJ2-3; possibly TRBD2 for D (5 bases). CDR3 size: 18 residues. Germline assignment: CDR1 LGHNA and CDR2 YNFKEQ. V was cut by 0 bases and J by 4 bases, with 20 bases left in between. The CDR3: CASSQESFLLVGADTQYF. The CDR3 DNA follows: TGTGCCAGCAGCCAAGAGTCGTTTTTGCTAGTCGGGGCAGATACGCAGTATTTT.

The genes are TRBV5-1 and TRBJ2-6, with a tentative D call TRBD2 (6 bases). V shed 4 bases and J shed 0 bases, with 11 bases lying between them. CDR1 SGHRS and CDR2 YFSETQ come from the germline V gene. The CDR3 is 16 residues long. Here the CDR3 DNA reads TGCGCCAGCAGCGCGGGATTTTCCTCTGGGGCCAACGTCCTGACTTTC. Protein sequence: CASSAGFSSGANVLTF. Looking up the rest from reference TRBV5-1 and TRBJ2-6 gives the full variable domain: KAGVTQTPRYLIKTRGQQVTLSCSPISGHRSVSWYQQTPGQGLQFLFEYFSETQRNKGNFPGRFSGRQFSNSRSEMNVSTLELGDSALYLCASSAGFSSGANVLTFGAGSRLTVL.

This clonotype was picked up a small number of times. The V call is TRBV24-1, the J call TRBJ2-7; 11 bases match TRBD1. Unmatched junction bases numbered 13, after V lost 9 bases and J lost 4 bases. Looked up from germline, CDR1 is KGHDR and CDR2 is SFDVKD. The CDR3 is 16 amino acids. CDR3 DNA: TGTGCCACCTTGTCCCGGGACAGGGGGAATATGTACGAGCAGTACGTC. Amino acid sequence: CATLSRDRGNMYEQYV.